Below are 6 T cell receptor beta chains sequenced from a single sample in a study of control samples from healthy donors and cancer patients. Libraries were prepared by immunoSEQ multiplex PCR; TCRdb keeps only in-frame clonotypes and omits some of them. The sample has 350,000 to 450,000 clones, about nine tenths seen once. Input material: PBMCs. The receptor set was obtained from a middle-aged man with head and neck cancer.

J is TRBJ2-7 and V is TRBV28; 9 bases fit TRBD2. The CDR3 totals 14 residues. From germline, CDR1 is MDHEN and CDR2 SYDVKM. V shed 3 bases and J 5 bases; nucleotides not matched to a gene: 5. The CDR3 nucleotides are TGTGCCAGCAGTTTTAGCGGGAGAGGAAACGAGCAGTACTTC. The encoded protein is CASSFSGRGNEQYF.

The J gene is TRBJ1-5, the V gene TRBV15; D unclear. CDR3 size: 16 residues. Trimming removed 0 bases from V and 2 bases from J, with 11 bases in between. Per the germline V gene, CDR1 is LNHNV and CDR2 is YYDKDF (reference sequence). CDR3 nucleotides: TGTGCCACCAGCAGAGATCGGATGGCAGGCAATCAGCCCCAGCATTTT. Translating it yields CATSRDRMAGNQPQHF.

The CDR3, as DNA: TGTGCCAGCAGCTTACCACCGGGACAGGGGGACTACGAGCAGTACTTC. Translation: CASSLPPGQGDYEQYF. The genes are TRBV7-9 and TRBJ2-7, with TRBD1 matching 11 bases. The CDR3 is 16 amino acids. V trimming: 2 bases; J trimming: 3 bases; junction bases outside the gene matches: 6. Germline loops: CDR1 SEHNR, CDR2 FQNEAQ (reference sequence).

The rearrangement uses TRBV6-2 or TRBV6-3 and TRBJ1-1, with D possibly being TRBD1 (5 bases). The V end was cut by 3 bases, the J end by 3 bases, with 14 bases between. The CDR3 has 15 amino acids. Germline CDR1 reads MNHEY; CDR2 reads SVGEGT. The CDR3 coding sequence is TGTGCCAGCAGTTATGGTTCTATGGGGGACACTGAAGCTTTCTTT. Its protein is CASSYGSMGDTEAFF.

The CDR3 bases are TGTGCCAGCAGCAGACGAGACGGGGTGTACAATGAGCAGTTCTTC. It translates to CASSRRDGVYNEQFF. V usage is TRBV7-2 and J usage is TRBJ2-1; weak D call: TRBD2 (5 bases). Per germline, CDR1 SGHTA and CDR2 FQGNSA. The germline V and J ends were trimmed by 5 bases and 4 bases, with 15 bases remaining between them. CDR3 length: 15 residues.

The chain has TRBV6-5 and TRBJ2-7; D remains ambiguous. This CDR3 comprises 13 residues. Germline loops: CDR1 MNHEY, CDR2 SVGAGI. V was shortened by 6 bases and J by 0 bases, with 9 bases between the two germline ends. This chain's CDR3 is CASSPDSSYEQYF. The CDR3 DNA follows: TGTGCCAGCAGCCCGGATAGCTCCTACGAGCAGTACTTC.